The rows below give T cell receptor beta chains drawn from one sample of a study of blood T cell repertoires in COVID-19. Libraries were prepared by immunoSEQ multiplex PCR; TCRdb keeps only in-frame clonotypes and omits some of them. Among about 140,000 clones listed, roughly 80% were seen once. Sequencing used peripheral blood. The receptors originated from a woman aged 50 to 65 with active or convalescent COVID-19. Both conserved end residues are part of each CDR3. Each record gives: D gene, clone size, J gene, V gene, CDR3 DNA, CDR3 protein. D genes are given only for firm matches. Size is stated for part of the rows, as once, few or many counts, or as a class when the clone is expanded.

TRBD1,.,TRBJ1-2,TRBV11-2,TGTGCCAGCAGCTTAGGACCGGGACAGCTCTATGGCTACACCTTC,CASSLGPGQLYGYTF
.,.,TRBJ2-2,TRBV19,TGTGCCACCGCTGACAGGTCGAACACCGGGGAGCTGTTTTTT,CATADRSNTGELFF
TRBD1,few,TRBJ2-2,TRBV6-2/TRBV6-3,TGTGCCAGCAGTTACGAAGGGTTAGGACAGGGGAACACCGGGGAGCTGTTTTTT,CASSYEGLGQGNTGELFF
TRBD1,few,TRBJ1-1,TRBV13,TGTGCCAGCAGACACAGGGGAGCCCCCATGAACACTGAAGCTTTCTTT,CASRHRGAPMNTEAFF
.,once,TRBJ2-4,TRBV21-1,TGTGCCAGCAGCCTAGTTCTTGTAGGCAAAAACATTCAGTACTTC,CASSLVLVGKNIQYF
.,once,TRBJ2-1,TRBV10-2,TGCGCCAGCACCGAAGCGAACTACAATGAGCAGTTCTTC,CASTEANYNEQFF
TRBD1,.,TRBJ1-2,TRBV6-5,TGTGCCAGCAGGAACCCGGGACAGGGGGCCTATGGCTACACCTTC,CASRNPGQGAYGYTF
TRBD2,few,TRBJ2-1,TRBV28,TGTGCCAGCCTAGGACTAGTGCGATTCAACAATGAGCAGTTCTTC,CASLGLVRFNNEQFF
.,once,TRBJ1-1,TRBV2,TGTGCCAGCAGTGACCTTCGTCCGAACACTGAAGCTTTCTTT,CASSDLRPNTEAFF
.,.,TRBJ2-3,TRBV7-2,TGTGCCAGCAGCTCAGAGATCATAGCAGCAGATACGCAGTATTTT,CASSSEIIAADTQYF
TRBD1,few,TRBJ1-1,TRBV9,TGTGCCAGCAGCTCAGGACAGGCGACTGAAGCTTTCTTT,CASSSGQATEAFF
.,.,TRBJ1-1,TRBV7-2,TGTGCCAGCAGCTTAACTGATTTGAACACTGAAGCTTTCTTT,CASSLTDLNTEAFF
TRBD1,few,TRBJ1-4,TRBV6-1,TGTGCCAGCAGTGAAAAAGGGCAGGGGGTGTTATTCGAAAAACTGTTTTTT,CASSEKGQGVLFEKLFF
TRBD2,.,TRBJ2-1,TRBV5-8,TGTGCCAGCAGCAGGGGGACTAGCGGGAGGGCCGGAAGAAATGAGCAGTTCTTC,CASSRGTSGRAGRNEQFF
.,.,TRBJ2-7,TRBV6-5,TGTGCCAGCAGTTACGGGGGGGCCCGCTACGAGCAGTACTTC,CASSYGGARYEQYF
TRBD1,.,TRBJ1-2,TRBV18,TGTGCCAGCTCACCTCTAATGAACCGGGACAGGGGTCTGTATGGCTACACCTTC,CASSPLMNRDRGLYGYTF
TRBD1,.,TRBJ1-2,TRBV7-2,TGTGCCAGCAGCTCCTACACGGGACAGTGGACCTTC,CASSSYTGQWTF
TRBD1,.,TRBJ2-2,TRBV24-1,TGTGCCACCAGTGACCCGGGACAGGGTATCATCGGGGAGCTGTTTTTT,CATSDPGQGIIGELFF
.,.,TRBJ2-7,TRBV4-3,TGCGCCAGCAGCCAAGATGACGGGTTCGAGCAGTACTTC,CASSQDDGFEQYF
.,.,TRBJ1-2,TRBV11-2,TGTGCCAGCAGCTTAGCGGGGGGAGTTTATGGCTACACCTTC,CASSLAGGVYGYTF
TRBD1,.,TRBJ2-5,TRBV5-1,TGCGCCAGCAGCTGGGGGGACAGGGGGCCTCAAGAGACCCAGTACTTC,CASSWGDRGPQETQYF
.,.,TRBJ1-2,TRBV12-3/TRBV12-4,TGTGCCAGCAGCCGGACTGGCTACTATGGCTACACCTTC,CASSRTGYYGYTF
.,.,TRBJ2-2,TRBV30,TGTGCCTGGACGACACGGAACACCGGGGAGCTGTTTTTT,CAWTTRNTGELFF
.,.,TRBJ1-5,TRBV25-1,TGTGCCAGCAGTCCCGCGGCACTCGATCGGCCCCAGCATTTT,CASSPAALDRPQHF
.,.,TRBJ1-1,TRBV9,TGTGCCAGCAGCCTAAGGGCGGGCACTGAAGCTTTCTTT,CASSLRAGTEAFF
TRBD1,.,TRBJ1-1,TRBV18,TGTGCCAGCTCACCACGGGACAGGGGGCTGAACACTGAAGCTTTCTTT,CASSPRDRGLNTEAFF
TRBD2,few,TRBJ2-2,TRBV28,TGTGCCAGCGACCAAGGGGGGCTAGCGGGAGTGGCCGGGGAGCTGTTTTTT,CASDQGGLAGVAGELFF
TRBD1,.,TRBJ2-1,TRBV20-1,TGCAGTGCTAGTAGCCGGGACAGGGGGCGGAATGAGCAGTTCTTC,CSASSRDRGRNEQFF
TRBD2,.,TRBJ2-1,TRBV3-1/TRBV3-2,TGTGCCAGCAGCCAGCCGGGACTAGCGGGGGGTAATGAGCAGTTCTTC,CASSQPGLAGGNEQFF
.,.,TRBJ2-3,TRBV7-3,TGTGCCAGCAGCTTAGACGCGGGGGCCGGGGCAGATACGCAGTATTTT,CASSLDAGAGADTQYF
.,few,TRBJ1-1,TRBV7-3,TGTGCCAGCAGCGAAAAGGTGGAGGGCACTGAAGCTTTCTTT,CASSEKVEGTEAFF
TRBD1,.,TRBJ2-1,TRBV5-1,TGCGCCAGCAGCAGCCAGGGGGTCTACAATGAGCAGTTCTTC,CASSSQGVYNEQFF
.,many,TRBJ1-1,TRBV19,TGTGCCAGTAGGCCGGGGGGGGTCACTGAAGCTTTCTTT,CASRPGGVTEAFF